These 32 T cell receptor beta chains were all obtained from the same sample, sequenced in a study of human CD8 memory T cell subsets. Preparation of the TCR beta libraries relied on UMI-labeled 5' RACE. With the 5' RACE reads reprocessed, TCRdb shows one record per CDR3 protein and no DNA. With around 3,100 distinct CDR3 sequences in the sample, the ten largest clones hold 30% to 40%. The sample was CD8+ T cells from PBMCs. The receptor source for this set is a human donor in good health.

Measured by frequency, this clonotype is medium-sized. This chain links TRBV25-1 with TRBJ2-2; as DNA is missing, the TRBD1 call by TCRdb cannot be tested. This CDR3 has 14 amino acids. Germline V gene lookup returns CDR1 MGHDK and CDR2 SYGVNS. The CDR3 loop reads CASSSRDHTGELFF. Looking up the rest from reference TRBV25-1 and TRBJ2-2 gives the full variable domain: EADIYQTPRYLVIGTGKKITLECSQTMGHDKMYWYQQDPGMELHLIHYSYGVNSTEKGDLSSESTVSRIRTEHFPLTLESARPSHTSQYLCASSSRDHTGELFFGEGSRLTVL.

By frequency, this clonotype is medium-sized (0.01 to 0.1%). The V and J genes are TRBV7-8 and TRBJ1-4. Germline CDR1 is SGHVS and CDR2 is FQNEAQ. The CDR3 contains 15 residues. This CDR3 reads CASSPLPGLNEKLFF.

The rearrangement links TRBV4-2 to TRBJ2-2. CDR1 and CDR2 from the germline V gene are LGHNA and YNFKEQ. CDR3 length equals 17 residues. This CDR3 reads CASSQITAEQHTGELFF.

Its frequency marks this clonotype as hyperexpanded. This chain joins TRBV20-1 and TRBJ1-5; the TRBD1 assignment by TCRdb is unverifiable without DNA. Germline V gives CDR1 DFQATT, CDR2 SNEGSKA (reference sequence). CDR3 length: 14 residues. CDR3 region: CSASRSGGSQPQHF.

The rearrangement links TRBV27 to TRBJ1-6; TCRdb's D gene call, TRBD1, goes unchecked for lack of DNA. The germline V gene has CDR1 MNHEY and CDR2 SMNVEV (reference sequence). The CDR3 extends over 18 amino acids. This CDR3 is CASSPSPPGGGYNSPLHF.

Here the CDR3 reads CASSLGGTSANNEQFF. The chain combines TRBV7-2 with TRBJ2-1; TCRdb selects TRBD2, and the lack of DNA leaves this call unchecked. In germline, CDR1 is SGHTA, CDR2 FQGNSA. There are 16 residues in the CDR3.

This clonotype is identified as medium-sized (0.01 to 0.1%) from frequency. The chain uses TRBV20-1 and TRBJ2-1; TCRdb names TRBD2, which stays unverified in the absence of DNA. Germline-derived CDR1 and CDR2 are DFQATT and SNEGSKA (reference sequence). The CDR3 length is 12 residues. The CDR3 loop reads CSAQREYNEQFF.

This clonotype is deemed medium-sized by its frequency. This rearrangement joins TRBV21-1 to TRBJ2-7; TCRdb's D gene call, TRBD2, goes unchecked for lack of DNA. TRBV21-1 is shown as a pseudogene. CDR3 length: 17 residues. This CDR3 is CASSKGLAGEGDYEQYF.

The chain is built from TRBV4-2 and TRBJ2-7; no DNA is available, so the TRBD2 call from TCRdb remains unchecked. CDR1 is LGHNA, CDR2 YNFKEQ, per germline. The CDR3 has 13 amino acids. The CDR3 here is CASGPSGFDEQYF.

The chain couples TRBV13 to TRBJ2-7; without DNA, the TCRdb call of TRBD2 cannot be checked. This CDR3 is built from 16 residues. Germline CDR1 reads PRHDT; CDR2 reads FYEKMQ (reference sequence). The CDR3 region is CASSISRLAGEWEQYF.

According to its frequency, this clonotype is medium-sized (0.01 to 0.1%). V is TRBV28 and J is TRBJ2-7; the D call from TCRdb, TRBD2, cannot be confirmed without DNA. Looked up from germline, CDR1 is MDHEN and CDR2 is SYDVKM. The CDR3 loop spans 14 amino acids. CDR3 in amino acids: CASSPAGLTLRQYF.

This clonotype is classed as medium-sized by frequency. The chain links TRBV3-1 to TRBJ2-7; TCRdb lists TRBD2, though no DNA is available to test this call. Germline V gene data show CDR1 as LGHDT and CDR2 as YNNKEL (reference sequence). CDR3 length equals 19 residues. The CDR3 loop reads CASSQDTVLRSGDSYEQYF.

The rearrangement joins TRBV19 to TRBJ2-7; TCRdb indicates TRBD2, and absent DNA this call remains unverified. Germline CDR1 reads LNHDA; CDR2 reads SQIVND (reference sequence). The CDR3 is 14 amino acids. The chain's CDR3 is CASSIGGRAYEQYF.

The rearrangement uses TRBV5-1 and TRBJ2-1; absent DNA, TCRdb's TRBD2 call cannot be checked. In germline, CDR1 is SGHRS, CDR2 YFSETQ. This CDR3 has 15 residues. CDR3 amino acids: CASSDKVAEGNEQFF.

In terms of frequency, this clonotype is medium-sized. V gene TRBV27 combines with J gene TRBJ1-2; there is no DNA to check the TCRdb D call of TRBD1. The CDR3 runs to 15 residues. CDR1 and CDR2 (germline): MNHEY, SMNVEV (reference sequence). CDR3 protein: CASSPGQIPNYGYTF.

The genes are TRBV27 and TRBJ2-7; TCRdb's assignment of TRBD1 cannot be checked, as there is no DNA. This CDR3 has 16 residues. From germline, CDR1 is MNHEY and CDR2 SMNVEV (reference sequence). CDR3 protein: CASSFSGTGVLYEQYF.

This chain links TRBV12-3 or TRBV12-4 with TRBJ2-7; TCRdb calls TRBD1, which cannot be checked without DNA. This CDR3 is built from 15 residues. CDR3: CASTPGPPRGSEQYF.

J is TRBJ2-2 and V is TRBV3-1; TCRdb outputs TRBD2, but without DNA this stays unchecked. Germline values: CDR1 LGHDT, CDR2 YNNKEL (reference sequence). The CDR3 covers 16 residues. CDR3 in amino acids: CASSRWTGEIAGELFF.

The CDR3 sequence: CASSLVSGEPQHF. This rearrangement joins TRBV12-3 or TRBV12-4 to TRBJ1-5. This CDR3 is built from 13 residues.

The chain has TRBV12-3 or TRBV12-4 and TRBJ2-2; without DNA, the TCRdb call of TRBD2 cannot be checked. The CDR3 length is 15 residues. The CDR3 here is CASSPKLAGTGELFF.

The J gene is TRBJ2-2, the V gene TRBV6-4; checking the TCRdb D call of TRBD2 is not possible without DNA. Looked up from germline, CDR1 is MRHNA and CDR2 is SNTAGT. The CDR3 has 14 amino acids. CDR3 sequence reads: CASSAGGETGELFF.

Its frequency marks this clonotype as large (0.1 to 1%). This rearrangement joins TRBV6-6 to TRBJ1-3. The CDR3 has 15 residues. Germline V gives CDR1 MNHNY, CDR2 SVGAGI (reference sequence). The CDR3 reads CASSYSGLSGNTIYF.

This clonotype is labeled medium-sized based on frequency. V and J are TRBV28 and TRBJ1-1. The CDR3 runs to 14 residues. Germline V gene lookup returns CDR1 MDHEN and CDR2 SYDVKM. CDR3 loop: CASSGGPMNTEAFF.

Frequency places this clonotype as medium-sized. The chain links TRBV20-1 to TRBJ2-7. The CDR3 has 13 amino acids. Per germline, CDR1 DFQATT and CDR2 SNEGSKA (reference sequence). CDR3 protein: CSARSISSYEQYF.

This clonotype is called medium-sized (0.01 to 0.1%) based on its frequency. The chain recombines TRBV9 with TRBJ2-7; the TCRdb call, TRBD1, lacks DNA for checking. This CDR3 comprises 15 residues. In germline, CDR1 is SGDLS, CDR2 YYNGEE. This chain's CDR3 is CASSVDPNFRDEQYF.

This clonotype ranks as medium-sized in terms of frequency. The rearrangement uses TRBV29-1 and TRBJ2-1; absent DNA, TCRdb's TRBD1 call cannot be checked. CDR1 SQVTM and CDR2 ANQGSEA come from the germline V gene. The CDR3 is made up of 13 amino acids. CDR3: CSVGTGDSNEQFF.

The chain joins TRBV20-1 to TRBJ2-7; TCRdb designates TRBD1, a call that cannot be tested without DNA. Germline loops: CDR1 DFQATT, CDR2 SNEGSKA (reference sequence). This CDR3 spans 13 amino acids. CDR3: CSASSPGGGEQYF.

This clonotype is labeled medium-sized (0.01 to 0.1%) based on frequency. The chain couples TRBV7-8 to TRBJ2-3; the TCRdb D gene call, TRBD2, has no DNA to confirm it. Germline-derived CDR1 and CDR2 are SGHVS and FQNEAQ. This CDR3 has 15 amino acids. The CDR3 is CASSPEADYTDTQYF.

The rearrangement links TRBV7-9 to TRBJ2-4; TCRdb returns TRBD2, unconfirmable since there is no DNA. The CDR3 sequence is 20 residues long. Germline-derived CDR1 and CDR2 are SEHNR and FQNEAQ (reference sequence). Here the CDR3 reads CASSLTRTSGGSPTKNIQYF.

This chain connects TRBV5-5 to TRBJ2-5; TCRdb proposes TRBD2, but this gene call is untestable without DNA. CDR1 SGHKS and CDR2 YYEKEE come from the germline V gene (reference sequence). The CDR3 has 15 amino acids. CDR3 sequence reads: CASSFGLVSSETQYF.

This clonotype is deemed medium-sized by its frequency. V is TRBV29-1 and J is TRBJ2-1; TCRdb reports TRBD2, a call that lacks DNA to check it against. Germline CDR1 SQVTM, CDR2 ANQGSEA. The CDR3 has 13 amino acids. The CDR3 loop reads CSVTGLRYNEQFF.

This clonotype is called medium-sized based on its frequency. The CDR3 is CASSQVLLEGAEQYF. This chain connects TRBV4-1 to TRBJ2-7. Germline CDR1 is MGHRA and CDR2 is YSYEKL. The CDR3 spans 15 residues.